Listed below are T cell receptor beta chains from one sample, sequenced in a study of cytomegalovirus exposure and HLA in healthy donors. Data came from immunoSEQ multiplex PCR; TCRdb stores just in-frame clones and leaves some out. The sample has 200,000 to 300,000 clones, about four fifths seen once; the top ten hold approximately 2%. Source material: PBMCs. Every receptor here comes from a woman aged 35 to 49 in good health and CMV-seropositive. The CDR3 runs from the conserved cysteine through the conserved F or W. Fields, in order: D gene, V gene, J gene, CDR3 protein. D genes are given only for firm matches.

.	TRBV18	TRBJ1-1	CASSSNQGNTEAFF
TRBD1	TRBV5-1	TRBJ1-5	CASSFTGGEQPQHF
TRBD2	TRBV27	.	CASYPPGLAGAPGYEQYF
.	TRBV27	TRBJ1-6	CASSYTGSYNSPLHF
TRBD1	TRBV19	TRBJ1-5	CASSRQGQGGQPQHF
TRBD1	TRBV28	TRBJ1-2	CASSRTGGRYGYTF
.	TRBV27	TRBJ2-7	CASSQEQASYEQYF
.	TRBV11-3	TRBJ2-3	CASSFSGTVTDTQYF
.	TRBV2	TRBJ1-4	CASSVDRSNEKLFF
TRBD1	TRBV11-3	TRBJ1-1	CASSLDPTGHTEAFF
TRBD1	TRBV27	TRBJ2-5	CASSPVTGTAYF
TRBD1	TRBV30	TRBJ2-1	CAWGTGASSYNEQFF
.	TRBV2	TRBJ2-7	CASSRTGRGSYEQYF
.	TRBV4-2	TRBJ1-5	CASSQDWGPNQPQHF
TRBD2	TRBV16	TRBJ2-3	CASSPPTGLAGALEDTQYF
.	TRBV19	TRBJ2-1	CASSTQGGSYNEQFF
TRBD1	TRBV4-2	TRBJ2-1	CASSQEAGGYNEQFF
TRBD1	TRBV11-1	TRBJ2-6	CASRLGGGSSGANVLTF
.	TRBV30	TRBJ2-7	CAWSTGYSYEQYF
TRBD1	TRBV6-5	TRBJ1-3	CASSYSQGEGNTIYF
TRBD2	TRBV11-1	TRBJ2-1	CASSFVGRAVDEQFF
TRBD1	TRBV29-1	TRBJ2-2	CSGLSGQGSRELFF
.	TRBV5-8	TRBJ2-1	CASSLGVTGPKGEQFF
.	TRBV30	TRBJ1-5	CAWSRGEMSNQPQHF
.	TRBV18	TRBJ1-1	CASSPRLSFTEMNTEAFF
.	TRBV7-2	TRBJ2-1	CASSMMGERAYNEQFF
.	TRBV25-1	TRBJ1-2	CASKTTGSLYHGYTF
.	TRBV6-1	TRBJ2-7	CASSEEEGGGTYEQYF
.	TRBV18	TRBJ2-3	CASSPGLDTQYF
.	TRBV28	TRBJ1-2	CASSRGLYGYTF
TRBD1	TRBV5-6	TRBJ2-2	CASSPRKTGIVSGELFF
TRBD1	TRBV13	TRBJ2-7	CASSKGTVSYEQYF
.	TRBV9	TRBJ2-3	CASSVLPRADTQYF
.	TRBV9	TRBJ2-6	CASSYSSGANVLTF
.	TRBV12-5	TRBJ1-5	CASEGTKHF
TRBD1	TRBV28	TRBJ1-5	CASSSGTGDNQPQHF
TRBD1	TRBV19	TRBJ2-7	CASSREGKTGGFFEQYF
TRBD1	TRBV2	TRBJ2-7	CASSADRGSEEQYF
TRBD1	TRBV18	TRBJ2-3	CASSQRTGKSTDTQYF
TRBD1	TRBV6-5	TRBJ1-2	CASSSGQGTYGYTF
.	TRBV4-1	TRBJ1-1	CASSQDIENTEAFF
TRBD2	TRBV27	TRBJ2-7	CASGFPPASGTVSSYEQYF
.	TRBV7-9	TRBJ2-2	CASSLDSSFNTGELFF
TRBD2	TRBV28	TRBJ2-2	CASNLAGAPGELFF
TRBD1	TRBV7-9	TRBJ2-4	CASSATGGTTKNIQYF
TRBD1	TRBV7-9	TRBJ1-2	CASSLGGQEANYGYTF
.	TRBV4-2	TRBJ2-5	CASSQGGPGEETQYF
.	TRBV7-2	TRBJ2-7	CASSPVGSYEQYF
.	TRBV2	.	CASRVEGGHYEQYF
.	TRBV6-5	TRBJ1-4	CASSYVGGNEKLFF
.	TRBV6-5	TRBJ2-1	CASTPLRESSEQFF
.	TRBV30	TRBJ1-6	CAWSVGGGPSPLHF
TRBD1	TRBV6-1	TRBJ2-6	CASSEGPGQGAGGANVLTF
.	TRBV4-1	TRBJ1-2	CASSQDTGFYGYTF
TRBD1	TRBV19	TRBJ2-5	CASRKTGGETQYF
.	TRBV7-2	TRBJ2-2	CASRPGFNTGELFF
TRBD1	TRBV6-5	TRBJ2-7	CASSLTGENYEQYF